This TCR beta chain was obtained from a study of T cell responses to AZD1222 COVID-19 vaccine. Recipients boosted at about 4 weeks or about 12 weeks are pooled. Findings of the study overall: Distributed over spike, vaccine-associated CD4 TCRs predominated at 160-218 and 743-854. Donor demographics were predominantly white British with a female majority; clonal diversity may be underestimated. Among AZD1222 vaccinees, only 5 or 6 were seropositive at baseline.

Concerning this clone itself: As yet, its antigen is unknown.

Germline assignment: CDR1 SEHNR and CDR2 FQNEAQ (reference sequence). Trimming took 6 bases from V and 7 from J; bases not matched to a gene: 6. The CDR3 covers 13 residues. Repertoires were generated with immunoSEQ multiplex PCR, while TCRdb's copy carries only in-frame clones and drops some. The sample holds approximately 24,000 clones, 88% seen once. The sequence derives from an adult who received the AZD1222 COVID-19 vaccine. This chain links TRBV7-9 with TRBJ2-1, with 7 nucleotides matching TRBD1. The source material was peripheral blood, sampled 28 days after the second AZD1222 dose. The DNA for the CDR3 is TGTGCCAGCAGATTACAGGGGCTTAATGAGCAGTTCTTC. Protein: CASRLQGLNEQFF.